This entry lists 23 T cell receptor beta chains sequenced from one sample in a study of multiple sclerosis patients with progressive multifocal leukoencephalopathy. Method: immunoSEQ multiplex PCR; TCRdb's copy keeps in-frame clones and lacks some. The data show tens of thousands of clones, nearly 90% seen once. Time point here: 12 to 13 months of natalizumab therapy. The sequencing here drew on PBMCs, taken from a patient treated with natalizumab. The receptor set was obtained from a human donor with multiple sclerosis.

The J gene is TRBJ1-1, the V gene TRBV7-9; D is unresolved. This CDR3 has 11 residues. Deletions cut 5 bases from V and 7 bases from J, with 8 bases between. Germline V lookup: CDR1 SEHNR, CDR2 FQNEAQ (reference sequence). The CDR3 DNA follows: TGTGCCAGCAGCCGGGTCCTTGAAGCTTTCTTT. It yields the protein CASSRVLEAFF.

The chain has TRBV13 and TRBJ2-4, with D perhaps TRBD1 (6 bases). This CDR3 has 14 residues. The V and J ends lost 3 bases and 5 bases respectively, with 11 bases between them. Germline loops: CDR1 PRHDT, CDR2 FYEKMQ (reference sequence). CDR3 amino acids: CASSFTQGENIQYF. Written as DNA, the CDR3 is TGTGCCAGCAGCTTCACACAGGGTGAAAACATTCAGTACTTC.

V gene TRBV12-5 combines with J gene TRBJ1-1; 8 nucleotides agree with TRBD1. There are 15 residues in the CDR3. Germline CDR1 and CDR2: LGHNT and FRNRAP. V shed 1 base, J shed 2 bases, and the junction held 3 bases outside the gene matches. DNA of the CDR3: TGTGCTAGTGGTTTGGGGACAGGGTCAAACACTGAAGCTTTCTTT. It specifies CASGLGTGSNTEAFF.

The rearrangement uses TRBV10-3 and TRBJ1-5; D is perhaps TRBD1 (6 bases). V lost 4 bases and J 4 bases, leaving 11 bases between the germline ends. CDR1 and CDR2 (germline): ENHRY, SYGVKD. The CDR3 covers 14 residues. CDR3 loop: CAISATTGNQPQHF. The CDR3 DNA is TGTGCCATCAGTGCCACAACAGGGAATCAGCCCCAGCATTTT.

The CDR3 is CATSTTPGRAAGGYTF. DNA of the CDR3: TGTGCCACCAGCACCACCCCGGGAAGGGCTGCCGGTGGCTACACCTTC. The gene calls are TRBV15 and TRBJ1-2, with D unresolved. The CDR3 spans 16 residues. Trimming removed 4 bases at V and 7 bases at J, with 22 bases between. Germline V CDR1 and CDR2: LNHNV, YYDKDF (reference sequence).

The V and J genes are TRBV5-5 and TRBJ1-6; D remains unclear. This CDR3 region has 12 residues. Trimming stripped 5 bases from V and 5 bases from J, with 5 bases between. Germline values: CDR1 SGHKS, CDR2 YYEKEE (reference sequence). The CDR3 spells CASSPDNSPLHF. The CDR3 DNA follows: TGTGCCAGCAGTCCCGATAATTCACCCCTCCACTTT.

The J gene is TRBJ2-3, the V gene TRBV7-7, with TRBD2 identical over 8 bases. The CDR3 sequence is 18 residues long. V shed 5 bases, J shed 3 bases, and the junction held 16 bases outside the gene matches. Germline CDR1 is SSHAT and CDR2 is FNYEAQ (reference sequence). The CDR3 DNA is TGTGCCAGCAGCCCACTGGCGGGGGGCCGAACTCTAACAGATACGCAGTATTTT. This gives the protein CASSPLAGGRTLTDTQYF.

The rearrangement joins TRBV10-3 to TRBJ1-4; 8 positions agree with TRBD1. V lost 9 bases and J lost 8; bases outside the gene matches: 8. CDR3 length: 13 residues. CDR1 and CDR2 (germline): ENHRY, SYGVKD. CDR3 amino acids: CAISGTGNEKLFF. The CDR3 nucleotides read TGTGCCATAAGCGGGACAGGAAACGAAAAACTGTTTTTT.

The rearrangement joins TRBV9 to TRBJ2-1; TRBD2 matches 8 bases. V shed 3 bases, J shed 1 base, and the junction held 3 bases outside the gene matches. Germline values: CDR1 SGDLS, CDR2 YYNGEE. The CDR3 extends over 15 amino acids. CDR3 loop: CASSAAGASYNEQFF. The CDR3, as DNA: TGTGCCAGCAGCGCAGCGGGGGCTTCCTACAATGAGCAGTTCTTC. Full variable domain (missing parts from reference TRBV9 and TRBJ2-1): DSGVTQTPKHLITATGQRVTLRCSPRSGDLSVYWYQQSLDQGLQFLIQYYNGEERAKGNILERFSAQQFPDLHSELNLSSLELGDSALYFCASSAAGASYNEQFFGPGTRLTVL.

This chain connects TRBV7-9 to TRBJ1-1, with D possibly being TRBD1 (6 bases). V lost 3 bases and J lost 0, with 17 bases in between. This CDR3 region has 17 residues. The V gene's germline CDR1 is SEHNR and CDR2 FQNEAQ (reference sequence). CDR3 coding DNA: TGTGCCAGCAGCTTCCCTGGACAGTTGCTCTTGAACACTGAAGCTTTCTTT. It is translated as CASSFPGQLLLNTEAFF. The full variable domain, its missing parts supplied by reference TRBV7-9 and TRBJ1-1, is DTGVSQNPRHKITKRGQNVTFRCDPISEHNRLYWYRQTLGQGPEFLTYFQNEAQLEKSRLLSDRFSAERPKGSFSTLEIQRTEQGDSAMYLCASSFPGQLLLNTEAFFGQGTRLTVV.

V usage is TRBV2 and J usage is TRBJ2-1, with 7 bases identical to TRBD1. Germline values: CDR1 SNHLY, CDR2 FYNNEI. J gave up 6 bases and V 2 bases, and 10 bases lay outside the gene matches. There are 16 residues in the CDR3. The CDR3 nucleotides read TGTGCCAGCAGTGAAACCGGGACAGTTAAAGGCAATGAGCAGTTCTTC. Translation gives CASSETGTVKGNEQFF.

This chain joins TRBV11-2 and TRBJ2-7; D may be TRBD2 (5 bases). CDR3 length: 15 residues. Germline CDR1 SGHAT, CDR2 FQNNGV. Trimming pared 1 base from V and 0 bases from J, leaving 10 bases between. Written as DNA, the CDR3 is TGTGCCAGCAGCTTAGGGCCCGGGGACTCCTACGAGCAGTACTTC. This translates into CASSLGPGDSYEQYF. Variable domain in full (rest from reference TRBV11-2 and TRBJ2-7): EAGVAQSPRYKIIEKRQSVAFWCNPISGHATLYWYQQILGQGPKLLIQFQNNGVVDDSQLPKDRFSAERLKGVDSTLKIQPAKLEDSAVYLCASSLGPGDSYEQYFGPGTRLTVT.

This chain uses TRBV6-5 with TRBJ2-5, with 8 bases fitting TRBD1. The CDR3 runs to 13 residues. CDR1 and CDR2 (germline): MNHEY, SVGAGI. The V and J ends lost 6 bases and 5 bases, in that order; junction bases with no gene match: 5. CDR3 residues: CASRGTGRETQYF. The CDR3 DNA sequence: TGTGCCAGCAGGGGGACAGGCCGGGAGACCCAGTACTTC.

V gene TRBV4-1 combines with J gene TRBJ1-5; tentative D call: TRBD1 (5 bases). The germline V gene has CDR1 MGHRA and CDR2 YSYEKL. The V end lost 4 bases, the J end lost 0 bases, and 19 bases lay between the germline ends. CDR3 length: 18 residues. This chain's CDR3 is CASSLFGGVGYSNQPQHF. For the CDR3, the DNA is TGCGCCAGCAGCCTCTTCGGAGGGGTGGGTTATAGCAATCAGCCCCAGCATTTT.

J is TRBJ1-2 and V is TRBV28; D is uncertain. The CDR3 spans 17 residues. CDR1 and CDR2 from the germline V gene are MDHEN and SYDVKM. Trimming cost V 3 bases and J 1 base, with 18 bases left between them. The CDR3 coding sequence is TGTGCCAGCAGTTTTTACGCACTTAAACAGAATAACTATGGCTACACCTTC. Its translation: CASSFYALKQNNYGYTF.

The V and J genes are TRBV7-3 and TRBJ2-4; possibly TRBD2 for D (5 bases). The CDR3 consists of 15 residues. V was trimmed by 5 bases and J by 1 base, leaving 12 bases between them. Per germline, CDR1 SGHTA and CDR2 FQGTGA. In DNA form, the CDR3 reads TGTGCCAGCAGCCCTAAGCGGTGGGCCAAAAACATTCAGTACTTC. Encoded protein: CASSPKRWAKNIQYF.

This rearrangement joins TRBV5-4 to TRBJ2-5; possible D gene TRBD2, 6 bases. This CDR3 has 11 residues. Germline values: CDR1 SGHNT, CDR2 YYREEE (reference sequence). Trimming removed 4 bases from V and 9 bases from J, with 10 bases in between. The CDR3 loop is CASSLGGAQYF. The CDR3 DNA reads as TGTGCCAGCAGCCTGGGGGGAGCCCAGTACTTC.

V gene TRBV5-4 combines with J gene TRBJ2-4; possible D gene TRBD1, 5 bases. Trimming removed 0 bases from V and 9 bases from J, with 13 bases in between. This CDR3 is built from 14 residues. Germline V gene lookup returns CDR1 SGHNT and CDR2 YYREEE (reference sequence). The CDR3 protein is CASSLEVRVIIQYF. The CDR3 nucleotides read TGTGCCAGCAGCTTGGAAGTCAGGGTGATCATTCAGTACTTC.

The chain is built from TRBV7-2 and TRBJ2-7; 9 bases line up with TRBD2. Germline V gene sequence: CDR1 SGHTA, CDR2 FQGNSA. CDR3 size: 14 residues. The V gene end was trimmed by 5 bases and the J gene end by 2 bases; junction bases not matched to a gene: 4. The CDR3 DNA sequence: TGTGCCAGCAGCCCTAGCGGGGTGACCTACGAGCAGTACTTC. Translating gives CASSPSGVTYEQYF.

CDR3 region: CASSLGGMMGYNEQFF. In nucleotides, the CDR3 is TGTGCCAGCAGCTTAGGGGGGATGATGGGCTACAATGAGCAGTTCTTC. V is TRBV7-9 and J is TRBJ2-1, with D possibly being TRBD1 or TRBD2 (5 bases each). This CDR3 is built from 16 residues. V was cut by 1 base and J by 3 bases, with 13 bases left in between. In germline, CDR1 is SEHNR, CDR2 FQNEAQ (reference sequence).

This clone has a single count. This rearrangement joins TRBV30 to TRBJ2-5, with 13 bases that match TRBD2. After removal of 0 bases from V and 2 bases from J, the junction contained 6 bases not matched to a gene. The CDR3 runs to 17 residues. CDR1 is GTSNPN, CDR2 SVGIG, per germline (reference sequence). Written as DNA, the CDR3 is TGTGCCTGGAGTGTTTCCCGGACTAGCGGGGGTCAAGAGACCCAGTACTTC. Protein: CAWSVSRTSGGQETQYF.

The V and J genes are TRBV6-5 and TRBJ1-2, with 7 bases fitting TRBD1. Germline V gene data show CDR1 as MNHEY and CDR2 as SVGAGI. V lost 6 bases to trimming and J lost 5 bases; unmatched junction nucleotides: 9. The CDR3 runs to 14 residues. CDR3 DNA sequence: TGTGCCAGCAGCCTTACCGAGACAGGGTATGGCTACACCTTC. It translates to CASSLTETGYGYTF.

The chain combines TRBV5-4 with TRBJ1-1, with a weak D call TRBD1 (5 bases). V was clipped by 2 bases and J by 6 bases, with 17 bases between them. Germline CDR1 is SGHNT and CDR2 is YYREEE (reference sequence). This CDR3 spans 15 amino acids. The CDR3 region has the DNA TGTGCCAGCAGCTTCGGGGGGAGTCCGCCCGCTGAAGCTTTCTTT. Protein product: CASSFGGSPPAEAFF.